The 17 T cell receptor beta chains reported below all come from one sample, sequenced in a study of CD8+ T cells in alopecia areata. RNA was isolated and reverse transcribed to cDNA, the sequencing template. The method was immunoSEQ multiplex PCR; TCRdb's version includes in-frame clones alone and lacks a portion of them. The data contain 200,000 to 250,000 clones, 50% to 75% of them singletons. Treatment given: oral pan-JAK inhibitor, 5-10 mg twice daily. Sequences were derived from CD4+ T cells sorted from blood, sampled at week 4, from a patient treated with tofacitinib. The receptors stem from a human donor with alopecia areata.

CDR3 nucleotide sequence: TGTGCCAGCAGTCCACAGGGGGGTATCTACGAGCAGTACTTC. It specifies CASSPQGGIYEQYF. The chain couples TRBV7-2 to TRBJ2-7; TRBD1 agrees at 8 bases. The V segment lost 6 bases and the J segment 3 bases; nucleotides outside the gene matches: 7. This CDR3 has 14 amino acids. Germline V CDR1 and CDR2: SGHTA, FQGNSA. Combining the CDR3 with reference TRBV7-2 and TRBJ2-7 gives the whole variable domain GAGVSQSPSNKVTEKGKDVELRCDPISGHTALYWYRQSLGQGLEFLIYFQGNSAPDKSGLPSDRFSAERTGGSVSTLTIQRTQQEDSAVYLCASSPQGGIYEQYFGPGTRLTVT.

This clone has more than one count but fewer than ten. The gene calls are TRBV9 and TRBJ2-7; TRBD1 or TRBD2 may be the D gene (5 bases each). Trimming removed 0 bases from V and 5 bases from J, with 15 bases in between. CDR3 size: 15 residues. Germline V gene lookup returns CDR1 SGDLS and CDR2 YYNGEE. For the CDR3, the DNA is TGTGCCAGCAGCGTAGGAGTGGGGGTTAACGACGAGCAGTACTTC. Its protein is CASSVGVGVNDEQYF.

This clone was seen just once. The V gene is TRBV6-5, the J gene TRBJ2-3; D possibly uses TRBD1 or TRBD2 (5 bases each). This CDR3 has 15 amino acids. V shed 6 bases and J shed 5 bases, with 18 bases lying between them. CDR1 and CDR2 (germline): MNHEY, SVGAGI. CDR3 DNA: TGTGCCAGCAGCTACGCCGGGCAGGGAGTAGATACGCAGTATTTT. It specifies CASSYAGQGVDTQYF.

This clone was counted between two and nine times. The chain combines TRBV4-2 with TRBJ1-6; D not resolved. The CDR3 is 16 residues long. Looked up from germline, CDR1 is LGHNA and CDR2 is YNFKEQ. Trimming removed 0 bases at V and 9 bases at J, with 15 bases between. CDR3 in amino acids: CASSQEGVPSGSPLHF. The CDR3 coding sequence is TGTGCCAGCAGCCAAGAAGGTGTCCCTTCGGGTTCACCCCTCCACTTT.

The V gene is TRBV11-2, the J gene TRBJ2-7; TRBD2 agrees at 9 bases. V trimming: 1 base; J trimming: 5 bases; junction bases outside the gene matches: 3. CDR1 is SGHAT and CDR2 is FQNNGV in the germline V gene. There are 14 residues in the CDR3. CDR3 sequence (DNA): TGTGCCAGCAGCTTAGTACTAGCGGGTAACGAGCAGTACTTC. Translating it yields CASSLVLAGNEQYF.

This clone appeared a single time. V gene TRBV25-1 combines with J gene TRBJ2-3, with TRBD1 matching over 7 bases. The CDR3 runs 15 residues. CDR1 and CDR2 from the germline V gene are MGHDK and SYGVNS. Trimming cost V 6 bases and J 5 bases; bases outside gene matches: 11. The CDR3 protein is CASSLFTGVQDTQYF. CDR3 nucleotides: TGTGCCAGCAGCCTATTCACAGGGGTGCAAGATACGCAGTATTTT.

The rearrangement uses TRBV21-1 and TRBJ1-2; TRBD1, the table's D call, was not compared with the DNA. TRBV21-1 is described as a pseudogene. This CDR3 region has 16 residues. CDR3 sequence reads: CASSCRTGITNYGYTF. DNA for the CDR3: TGTGCCAGCAGCTGTAGGACAGGGATAACTAACTATGGCTACACCTTC.

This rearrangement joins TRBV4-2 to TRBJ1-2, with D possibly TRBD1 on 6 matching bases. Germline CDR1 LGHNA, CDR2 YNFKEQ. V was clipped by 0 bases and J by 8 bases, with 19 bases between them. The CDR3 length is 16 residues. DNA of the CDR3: TGTGCCAGCAGCCAAGATAGGGGGACAACGCCATCCGGCTACACCTTC. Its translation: CASSQDRGTTPSGYTF.

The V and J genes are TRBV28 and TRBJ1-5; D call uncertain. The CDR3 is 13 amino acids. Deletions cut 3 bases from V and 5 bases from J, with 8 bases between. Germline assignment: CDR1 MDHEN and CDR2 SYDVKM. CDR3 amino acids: CASSLDNYQPQHF. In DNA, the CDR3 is TGTGCCAGCAGTTTGGATAATTATCAGCCCCAGCATTTT.

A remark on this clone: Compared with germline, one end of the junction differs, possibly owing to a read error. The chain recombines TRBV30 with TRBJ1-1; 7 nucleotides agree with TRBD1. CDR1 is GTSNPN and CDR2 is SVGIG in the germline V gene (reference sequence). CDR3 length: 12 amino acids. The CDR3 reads CALSRQGRLVVF. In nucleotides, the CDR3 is TGTGCCTTGTCCCGACAGGGCCGGTTGGTGGTCTTT.

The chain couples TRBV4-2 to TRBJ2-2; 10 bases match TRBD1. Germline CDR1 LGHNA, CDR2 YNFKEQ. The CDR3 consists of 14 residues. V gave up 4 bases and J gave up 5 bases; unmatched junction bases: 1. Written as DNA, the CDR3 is TGTGCCAGCAGCCGGGGACAGGGGACCGGGGAGCTGTTTTTT. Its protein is CASSRGQGTGELFF.

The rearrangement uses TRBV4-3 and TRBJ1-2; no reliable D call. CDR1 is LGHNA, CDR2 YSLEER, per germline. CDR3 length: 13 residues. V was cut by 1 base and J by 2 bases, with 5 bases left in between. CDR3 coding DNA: TGCGCCAGCAGCCAAGCGGGGAACTATGGCTACACCTTC. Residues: CASSQAGNYGYTF.

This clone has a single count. The CDR3 bases are TGCAGCGTTGACACCTATTATGGCTACACCTTC. Protein: CSVDTYYGYTF. V gene TRBV29-1 combines with J gene TRBJ1-2; D gene ambiguous. CDR1 and CDR2 from the germline V gene are SQVTM and ANQGSEA. The CDR3 is 11 amino acids. The germline V and J ends were trimmed by 3 bases and 5 bases, with 7 bases remaining between them.

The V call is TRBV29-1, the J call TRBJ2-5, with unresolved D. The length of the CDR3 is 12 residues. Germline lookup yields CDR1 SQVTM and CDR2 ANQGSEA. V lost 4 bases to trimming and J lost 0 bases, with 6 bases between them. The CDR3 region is CSVGWNQETQYF. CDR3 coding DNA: TGCAGCGTTGGCTGGAACCAAGAGACCCAGTACTTC.

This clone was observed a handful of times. CDR3 residues: CASGEIQGGTGELFF. Written as DNA, the CDR3 is TGTGCCAGCGGGGAGATACAGGGGGGTACCGGGGAGCTGTTTTTT. The chain joins TRBV25-1 to TRBJ2-2; TRBD1 aligns across 8 bases. V lost 8 bases and J lost 5; bases outside the gene matches: 10. The CDR3 is 15 amino acids. Germline CDR1 MGHDK, CDR2 SYGVNS.

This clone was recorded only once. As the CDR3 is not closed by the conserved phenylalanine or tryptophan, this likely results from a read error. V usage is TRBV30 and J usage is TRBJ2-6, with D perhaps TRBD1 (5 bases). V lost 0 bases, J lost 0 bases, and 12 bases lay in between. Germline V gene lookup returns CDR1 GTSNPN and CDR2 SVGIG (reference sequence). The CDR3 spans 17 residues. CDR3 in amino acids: CAWSVKDSFSGANVLTS. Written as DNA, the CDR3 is TGTGCCTGGAGTGTTAAAGACAGCTTCTCTGGGGCCAACGTCCTGACTTCC.

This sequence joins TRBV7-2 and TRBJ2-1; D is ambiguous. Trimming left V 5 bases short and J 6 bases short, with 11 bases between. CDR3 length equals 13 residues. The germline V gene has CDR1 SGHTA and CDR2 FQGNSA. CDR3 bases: TGTGCCAGCAGCCCGCCTAATGGCAATGAGCAGTTCTTC. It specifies CASSPPNGNEQFF.